This T cell receptor (beta chain) was sequenced in a study of blood T cell repertoires in COVID-19. This clone appeared once. The trim removed 0 bases at V and 3 bases at J, leaving 10 bases unmatched. The CDR3 is made up of 17 amino acids. Germline V CDR1 and CDR2: LGHNA, YSLEER. Here immunoSEQ multiplex PCR was the method, and the copy in TCRdb shows in-frame clones only, minus some. The data contain about 68,000 clones, more than 80% of them singletons. The receptor was derived from a young man with acute or convalescent COVID-19. The sample consisted of peripheral blood. This chain uses TRBV4-3 with TRBJ1-1; 7 bases line up with TRBD1. The CDR3, as DNA: TGCGCCAGCAGCCAAGAATTGGGGACAGCCGCGGACACTGAAGCTTTCTTT. The encoded protein is CASSQELGTAADTEAFF.